This is a list of T cell receptor beta chains from one sample in a study of technical replicates of blood from four donors. Using immunoSEQ multiplex PCR, the repertoire was profiled, and TCRdb retains in-frame clones only, with some absent. The repertoire has fewer than 90,000 clones, 89% of them found once; the top ten carry 0.35% to 0.5%. The sequenced sample was T cells isolated from PBMCs. The receptors stem from a human donor in good health. Both conserved end residues are part of each CDR3. Each record gives: J gene, clone size, V gene, D gene, CDR3 protein, CDR3 DNA. A D gene is named only where the DNA matches it firmly. Not all rows give a size; the values are once, few, many and, for expanded clones, a class.

j_gene: TRBJ2-1
abundance: .
v_gene: TRBV7-3
d_gene: TRBD2
CDR3aa: CASSLSGGSMNEQFF
CDR3nt: TGTGCCAGCAGCTTAAGTGGCGGGAGTATGAATGAGCAGTTCTTC

j_gene: TRBJ1-5
abundance: .
v_gene: TRBV19
d_gene: .
CDR3aa: CASSGGKISLGEPQHF
CDR3nt: TGTGCCAGTAGTGGTGGGAAAATCAGCCTCGGGGAGCCCCAGCATTTT

j_gene: TRBJ2-1
abundance: .
v_gene: TRBV5-1
d_gene: .
CDR3aa: CASSPPGTSPEQFF
CDR3nt: TGCGCCAGCAGCCCCCCCGGGACTTCTCCTGAGCAGTTCTTC

j_gene: TRBJ1-1
abundance: .
v_gene: TRBV9
d_gene: .
CDR3aa: CASREWNTEAFF
CDR3nt: TGTGCCAGCAGGGAGTGGAACACTGAAGCTTTCTTT

j_gene: TRBJ2-6
abundance: once
v_gene: TRBV5-1
d_gene: .
CDR3aa: CASSLAGGGANVLTF
CDR3nt: TGCGCCAGCAGCTTGGCTGGCGGTGGGGCCAACGTCCTGACTTTC

j_gene: TRBJ2-7
abundance: .
v_gene: TRBV5-4
d_gene: .
CDR3aa: CASRPPRVDSYEQYF
CDR3nt: TGTGCCAGCAGACCTCCCCGGGTCGACAGTTACGAGCAGTACTTC

j_gene: TRBJ2-5
abundance: .
v_gene: TRBV5-4
d_gene: TRBD2
CDR3aa: CASSWGLAAQETQYF
CDR3nt: TGTGCCAGCAGCTGGGGACTAGCGGCCCAAGAGACCCAGTACTTC

j_gene: TRBJ1-4
abundance: .
v_gene: TRBV18
d_gene: TRBD1
CDR3aa: CASTPGGTTNEKLFF
CDR3nt: TGTGCCAGCACACCAGGGGGCACAACTAATGAAAAACTGTTTTTT

j_gene: TRBJ2-5
abundance: .
v_gene: TRBV30
d_gene: .
CDR3aa: CAWSGGWSGAMETQYF
CDR3nt: TGTGCCTGGAGTGGGGGATGGTCAGGGGCAATGGAGACCCAGTACTTC

j_gene: TRBJ1-1
abundance: .
v_gene: TRBV2
d_gene: .
CDR3aa: CASRGGSGAFF
CDR3nt: TGTGCCAGCAGGGGGGGGTCCGGGGCTTTCTTT

j_gene: TRBJ2-4
abundance: .
v_gene: TRBV4-1
d_gene: TRBD1
CDR3aa: CASSHMGQEKNIQYF
CDR3nt: TGCGCCAGCAGCCATATGGGACAGGAGAAAAACATTCAGTACTTC

j_gene: TRBJ1-1
abundance: .
v_gene: TRBV7-6
d_gene: .
CDR3aa: CASRQGSDTEAFF
CDR3nt: TGTGCCAGCAGACAGGGATCGGACACTGAAGCTTTCTTT

j_gene: TRBJ1-2
abundance: .
v_gene: TRBV28
d_gene: .
CDR3aa: CASSLRGNYGYTF
CDR3nt: TGTGCCAGCAGTTTACGCGGAAACTATGGCTACACCTTC

j_gene: TRBJ1-1
abundance: once
v_gene: TRBV18
d_gene: TRBD1
CDR3aa: CASSNPLGTGPLMNTEAFF
CDR3nt: TGTGCCAGCTCGAACCCTCTTGGGACAGGGCCATTGATGAACACTGAAGCTTTCTTT

j_gene: TRBJ2-5
abundance: .
v_gene: TRBV4-3
d_gene: TRBD2
CDR3aa: CASSLGGGAGGWKTQYF
CDR3nt: TGCGCCAGCAGCCTTGGGGGGGGAGCGGGAGGTTGGAAGACCCAGTACTTC

j_gene: TRBJ2-1
abundance: .
v_gene: TRBV9
d_gene: TRBD2
CDR3aa: CASSVHGGVDEQFF
CDR3nt: TGTGCCAGCAGCGTACACGGGGGGGTGGATGAGCAGTTCTTC

j_gene: TRBJ2-1
abundance: .
v_gene: TRBV27
d_gene: .
CDR3aa: CASTTPGVGGDNEQFF
CDR3nt: TGTGCCAGCACGACGCCAGGCGTCGGAGGGGACAATGAGCAGTTCTTC

j_gene: TRBJ2-5
abundance: .
v_gene: TRBV9
d_gene: .
CDR3aa: CASSVHNMVAQETQYF
CDR3nt: TGTGCCAGCAGCGTACATAACATGGTCGCTCAAGAGACCCAGTACTTC

j_gene: TRBJ1-4
abundance: .
v_gene: TRBV4-1
d_gene: TRBD1
CDR3aa: CASSPRDRRRELFF
CDR3nt: TGCGCCAGCAGCCCTCGGGACAGGCGGCGGGAACTGTTTTTT

j_gene: TRBJ1-3
abundance: .
v_gene: TRBV7-2
d_gene: TRBD1
CDR3aa: CASSLTWDSRGTIYF
CDR3nt: TGTGCCAGCAGCTTAACGTGGGACAGTCGTGGCACCATATATTTT

j_gene: TRBJ2-7
abundance: once
v_gene: TRBV30
d_gene: .
CDR3aa: CAWSPPRLPRGVDYEQYF
CDR3nt: TGTGCCTGGAGTCCTCCTAGGCTTCCCCGCGGCGTAGACTACGAGCAGTACTTC

j_gene: TRBJ2-7
abundance: .
v_gene: TRBV27
d_gene: .
CDR3aa: CASRPQQIFYEQYF
CDR3nt: TGTGCCAGCAGGCCCCAACAGATATTCTACGAGCAGTACTTC

j_gene: TRBJ1-4
abundance: .
v_gene: TRBV18
d_gene: .
CDR3aa: CASSPGPGGPPHEKLFF
CDR3nt: TGTGCCAGCTCACCAGGACCAGGAGGACCACCCCACGAAAAACTGTTTTTT

j_gene: TRBJ1-2
abundance: .
v_gene: TRBV5-4
d_gene: TRBD1
CDR3aa: CASSLGTGGYTF
CDR3nt: TGTGCCAGCAGCCTCGGGACAGGGGGCTACACCTTC